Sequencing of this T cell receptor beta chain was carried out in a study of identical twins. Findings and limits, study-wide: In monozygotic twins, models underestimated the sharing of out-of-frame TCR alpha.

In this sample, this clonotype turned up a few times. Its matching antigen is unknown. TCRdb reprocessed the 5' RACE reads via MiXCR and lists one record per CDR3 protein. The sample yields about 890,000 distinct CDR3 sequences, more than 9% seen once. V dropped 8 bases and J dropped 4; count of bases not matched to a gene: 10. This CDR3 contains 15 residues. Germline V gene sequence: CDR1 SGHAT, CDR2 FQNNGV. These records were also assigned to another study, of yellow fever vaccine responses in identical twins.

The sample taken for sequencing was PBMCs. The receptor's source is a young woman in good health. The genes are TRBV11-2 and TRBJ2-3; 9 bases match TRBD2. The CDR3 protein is CASGAAGGPADTQYF. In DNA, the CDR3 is TGTGCCAGCGGGGCGGCGGGAGGGCCCGCAGATACGCAGTATTTT.